The text below deals with one T cell receptor beta chain. No cognate antigen has been identified for it. In this CDR3 the conserved last residue, phenylalanine or tryptophan, is missing, so a read error is likely. The length of the CDR3 is 16 amino acids, counting both ends. The entry retains the CDR3 DNA only, 48 bases that are in frame from base 1. A distance of 15 bases separates the germline ends of V and J, which lose 4 bases and 4 bases respectively. CDR1 and CDR2 are read off the germline V gene as SGHRS and YFSETQ. A constant-region primer and ProtoScript II reverse transcriptase were used to reverse-transcribe TCRbeta-specific cDNA from 500 ng total RNA. TCRbeta libraries were built with three nested multiplex PCR rounds, a slightly modified ARM-PCR procedure. Each of the first two PCR rounds ran for approximately 10 cycles and used multiplex TRBV1-TRBV30 forward primers together with a Cbeta reverse primer. Sample barcodes and Illumina adapters were added in a final 25-cycle PCR using Deep VentR polymerase. Before sequencing, amplicons of 200-500 bp were purified from gel using a QIAquick gel extraction kit. The TCRbeta amplicons were sequenced with 250-bp paired-end reads on an Illumina HiSeq 2500. Regarding the original processing steps: Reads were quality-trimmed with Trimmomatic v0.33, and paired reads were merged with FLASH v1.2.11 to recover full CDR3 sequences. V, D and J germline segments were assigned to the rearranged TCRbeta sequences by MiGEC v1.2.1b. Clonotype statistics and Shannon-Wiener diversity indices were calculated with VDJtools v1.0.0. Except for diversity analysis, only each sample's 250 most abundant clonotypes were used in subsequent analyses to reduce sampling bias. TCRdb's own reprocessing of the public reads used fastp at Q25 and MiXCR and kept productive beta chains. Every CDR3 protein is listed once, alongside the most common genes and DNA of its rows. In this record, the V and J calls reflect TCRdb's handling and not the investigators' own analysis. This sample lists about 320,000 distinct CDR3 sequences; about 60% were detected once. The top ten constitute around 9.5% of the sample.

The data derive from a study of tumor-infiltrating lymphocytes in primary liver carcinoma (dated by TCRdb to the late 2010s). Study-wide context: Roughly five patients with histopathologically diagnosed primary liver carcinoma underwent surgical resection in China between late 2015 and early 2016. The five patients, three men and two women aged 30 to 69 years, had hepatocellular carcinoma (four) or combined HCC and intrahepatic cholangiocarcinoma (one). Each sample produced roughly 3.65 to 8 million productive TCRbeta reads, and read depth showed no significant difference between tissue types. Tumors of the five patients were stage T1-T3 N0M0 with maximum diameters of about 4.2 to 10 cm. High reproducibility was observed for the technical replicate repertoires, with mean shared-clone rates near 0.89 and correlation coefficients above 0.98. The study combined TCRbeta repertoire sequencing, expression microarrays and whole-exome sequencing across five regions of each liver tumor, with adjacent normal tissue and blood. A total of 35 or so specimens from 5 patients went through TCRbeta repertoire sequencing, namely 25 tumor regions, 5 adjacent noncancerous liver tissues and 5 peripheral blood samples. The paper's findings and limits, for the study overall: Bulk unsorted samples precluded comparing CD4+ and CD8+ T cell repertoires. Only five patients were included in the study, and the authors note that the findings should be validated in a larger study. Pairs of tumor regions showed greater repertoire overlap (mean about 36%) than tumor-adjacent pairs (roughly 17%) or tumor-blood pairs (roughly 14%), which is consistent with antigen-driven expansion. The top 250 clones made up a significantly larger repertoire fraction in tumors than in blood (p = 0.039). Because only the TCR beta chain was sequenced and unpaired alpha chains were not captured, true repertoire diversity is likely underestimated.

TRIzol reagent was used to extract blood RNA from unsorted whole blood, while the DNeasy Blood & Tissue kit provided the germline DNA. Chronic HBV infection was present in the patients, and the patients were treatment-naive at sampling. Around 3.6 milliliters of peripheral blood were collected into K2EDTA tubes before surgery. The rearranged segments are TRBV5-1 and TRBJ1-6; the D segment cannot be called with confidence. The sample taken for sequencing was peripheral blood. The source of this sequence is a man aged 35 to 55 with primary liver carcinoma and hepatitis B virus infection. The CDR3 has the sequence CASSLSGTVYNSPLHR. The DNA sequence follows: TGCGCCAGCAGCCTTTCCGGAACGGTTTATAATTCACCCCTCCACCGT.